This T cell receptor beta chain was observed in a study of identical twins. There are a few counts of this clonotype. Trimming shortened V by 7 bases and J by 1 base, and 13 bases separated the two germline ends. The CDR3 loop spans 14 amino acids. TCRdb reprocessed the 5' RACE reads with MiXCR, giving one entry per CDR3 protein. The sample lists 450,000 to 650,000 distinct CDR3 sequences, 13% to 15% occurring once. This sample also appeared in a second study, on yellow fever vaccine responses in identical twins. That work adds: The T cell response to vaccination in identical twins was reportedly partly convergent and partly personalized.

The chain combines TRBV12-3 or TRBV12-4 with TRBJ1-2, with a tentative D call TRBD1 (6 bases). The sequenced material came from CD4+ T cells sorted from blood. The receptor was isolated from a woman aged 18-29 years in good health. CDR3 nucleotide sequence: TGTGCCAGCATGCCCTTGGGACATAACTATGGCTACACCTTC. This encodes CASMPLGHNYGYTF.